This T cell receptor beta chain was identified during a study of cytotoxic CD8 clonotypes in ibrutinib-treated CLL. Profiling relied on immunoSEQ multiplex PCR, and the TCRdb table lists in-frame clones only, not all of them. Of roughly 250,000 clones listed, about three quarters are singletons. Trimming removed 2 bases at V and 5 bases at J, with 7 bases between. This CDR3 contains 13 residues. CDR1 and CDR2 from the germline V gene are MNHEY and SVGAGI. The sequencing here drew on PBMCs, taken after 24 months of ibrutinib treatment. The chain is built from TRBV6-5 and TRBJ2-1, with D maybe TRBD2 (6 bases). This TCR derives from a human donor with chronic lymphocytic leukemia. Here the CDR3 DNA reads TGTGCCAGCAGTTACGGAGGGGACAATGAGCAGTTCTTC. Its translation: CASSYGGDNEQFF.